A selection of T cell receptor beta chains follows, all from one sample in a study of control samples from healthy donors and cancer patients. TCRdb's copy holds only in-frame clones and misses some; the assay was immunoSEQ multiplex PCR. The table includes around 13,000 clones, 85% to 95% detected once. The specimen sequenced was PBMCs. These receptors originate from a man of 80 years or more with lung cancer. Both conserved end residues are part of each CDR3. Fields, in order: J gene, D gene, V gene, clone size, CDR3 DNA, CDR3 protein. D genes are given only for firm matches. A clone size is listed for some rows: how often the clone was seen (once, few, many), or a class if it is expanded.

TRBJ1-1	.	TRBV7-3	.	TGTGCCAGCAGCTCTCGAAGAGAGAACACTGAAGCTTTCTTT	CASSSRRENTEAFF
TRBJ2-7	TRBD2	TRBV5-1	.	TGCGCCAGCAGCTTGGCCCCAACTAGCGGGGGGGCCTACGAGCAGTACTTC	CASSLAPTSGGAYEQYF
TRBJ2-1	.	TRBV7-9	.	TGTGCCAGCAGCTTAGTCGCAGGGGGGGCCCGCAATGAGCAGTTCTTC	CASSLVAGGARNEQFF
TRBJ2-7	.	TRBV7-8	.	TGTGCCAGCAGCTCAAGGCTCTCCTACGAGCAGTACTTC	CASSSRLSYEQYF
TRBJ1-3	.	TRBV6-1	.	TGTGCCAGCAGTGAAGCGACAGCATCCTCTGGAAACACCATATATTTT	CASSEATASSGNTIYF
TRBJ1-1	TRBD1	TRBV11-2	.	TGTGCCAGCAGCTTATGGGGGGGACAGGGGAAGACTGAAGCTTTCTTT	CASSLWGGQGKTEAFF
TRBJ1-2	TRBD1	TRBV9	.	TGTGCCAGCAGCACTACGAGACAGGGAGGTGGCTACACCTTC	CASSTTRQGGGYTF
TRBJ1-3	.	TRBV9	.	TGTGCCAGCAGCGTTGCGGGCGGAGGAAACACCATATATTTT	CASSVAGGGNTIYF
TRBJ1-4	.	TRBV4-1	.	TGCGCCAGCAGCCAAGTTCGGAGTGAAAAACTGTTTTTT	CASSQVRSEKLFF
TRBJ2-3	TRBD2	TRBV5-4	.	TGTGCCAGCAGCCTCCGTCTAGCGGGGGGGGCAGATACGCAGTATTTT	CASSLRLAGGADTQYF
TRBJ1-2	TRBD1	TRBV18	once	TGTGCCAGCTCACCTCGGGACAGAAGTTATGGCTACACCTTC	CASSPRDRSYGYTF
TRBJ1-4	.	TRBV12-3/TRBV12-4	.	TGTGCCAGCAACCTATCTAATGAAAAACTGTTTTTT	CASNLSNEKLFF
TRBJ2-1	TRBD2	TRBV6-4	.	TGTGCCAGCAGTGACTCCGGCGCGGGGGGGTTATACAATGAGCAGTTCTTC	CASSDSGAGGLYNEQFF
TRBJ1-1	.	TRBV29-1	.	TGCAGCGTTGAAGATCGGCAGGGGCTTGAAGCTTTCTTT	CSVEDRQGLEAFF
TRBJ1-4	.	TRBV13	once	TGTGCCAGCAGCTTAGGGAAAAGGGATCGGGAAAAACTGTTTTTT	CASSLGKRDREKLFF
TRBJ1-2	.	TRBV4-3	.	TGCGCCAGCAGCCAAGATCTGGGGAACTATGGCTACACCTTC	CASSQDLGNYGYTF
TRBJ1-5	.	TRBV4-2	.	TGTGCCAGCAGCGAAGGACATGATCAGCCCCAGCATTTT	CASSEGHDQPQHF
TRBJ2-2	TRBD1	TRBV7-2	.	TGTGCCAGCAATATCGACAGGGTCCGGCCGAACACCGGGGAGCTGTTTTTT	CASNIDRVRPNTGELFF
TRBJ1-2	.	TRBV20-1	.	TGCAGTGTGACCGGAGGCTACACCTTC	CSVTGGYTF
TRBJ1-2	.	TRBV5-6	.	TGTGCCAGCAGCTTGGAGGTAGCGGGCCTCTATGGCTACACCTTC	CASSLEVAGLYGYTF
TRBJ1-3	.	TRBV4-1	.	TGCGCCAGCAGCTTTCCGGAGGGAAACACCATATATTTT	CASSFPEGNTIYF
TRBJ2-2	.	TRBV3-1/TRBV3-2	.	TGTGCCAGCAGCCAAGACAGGGAAAGGGAGCTGTTTTTT	CASSQDRERELFF
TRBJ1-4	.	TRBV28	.	TGTGCCAGCAGTTTAGGGCAGGACACCGAAAAACTGTTTTTT	CASSLGQDTEKLFF
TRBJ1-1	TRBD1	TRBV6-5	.	TGTGCCAGCAGGAAACAGGGGACTGAAGCTTTCTTT	CASRKQGTEAFF
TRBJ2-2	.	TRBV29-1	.	TGCAGCGTTGAGGCGGTCGGCACCGGGGAGCTGTTTTTT	CSVEAVGTGELFF
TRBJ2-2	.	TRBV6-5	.	TGTGCCAGCAGTTATCTCGGGGCGATGGACACCGGGGAGCTGTTTTTT	CASSYLGAMDTGELFF
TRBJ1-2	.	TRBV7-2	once	TGTGCCAGCAGCTACCGCGACCCAGTTACGGGCTACACCTTC	CASSYRDPVTGYTF
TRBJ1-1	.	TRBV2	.	TGTGCCAGCACCCCGCGGGGGGGGTCTGAAGCTTTCTTT	CASTPRGGSEAFF
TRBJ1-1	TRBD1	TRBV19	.	TGTGCCAGCCGGAGAGGTGACAGGGCGAACACTGAAGCTTTCTTT	CASRRGDRANTEAFF
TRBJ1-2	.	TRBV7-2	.	TGTGCCAGCAGCCCTGCGAGTCAGGTTGCCTACTATGGCTACACCTTC	CASSPASQVAYYGYTF
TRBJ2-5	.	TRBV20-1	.	TGCAGTGCTAGGGGGGCGGCCCAGTACTTC	CSARGAAQYF
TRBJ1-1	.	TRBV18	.	TGTGCCAGCTCACCCCCGACAGACATGAACACTGAAGCTTTCTTT	CASSPPTDMNTEAFF